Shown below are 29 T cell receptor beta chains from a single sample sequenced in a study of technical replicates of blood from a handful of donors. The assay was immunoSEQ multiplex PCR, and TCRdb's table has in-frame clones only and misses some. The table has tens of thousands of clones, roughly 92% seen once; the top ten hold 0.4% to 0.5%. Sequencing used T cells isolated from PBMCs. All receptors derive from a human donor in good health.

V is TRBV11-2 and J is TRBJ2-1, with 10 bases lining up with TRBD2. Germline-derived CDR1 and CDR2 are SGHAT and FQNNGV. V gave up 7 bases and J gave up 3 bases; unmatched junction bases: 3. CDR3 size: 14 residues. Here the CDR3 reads CASNLAGVYNEQFF. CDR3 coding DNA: TGTGCCAGCAACCTAGCGGGAGTCTACAATGAGCAGTTCTTC.

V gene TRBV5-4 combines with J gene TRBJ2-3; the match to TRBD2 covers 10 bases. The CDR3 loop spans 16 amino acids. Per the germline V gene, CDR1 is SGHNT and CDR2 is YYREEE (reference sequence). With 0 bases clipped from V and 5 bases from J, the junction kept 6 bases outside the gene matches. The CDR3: CASSLVLAGVRDTQYF. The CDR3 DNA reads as TGTGCCAGCAGCTTGGTCCTAGCGGGAGTTAGAGATACGCAGTATTTT.

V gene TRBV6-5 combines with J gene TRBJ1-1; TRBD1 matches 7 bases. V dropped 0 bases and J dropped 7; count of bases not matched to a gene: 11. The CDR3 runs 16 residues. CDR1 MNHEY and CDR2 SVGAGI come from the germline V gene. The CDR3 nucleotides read TGTGCCAGCAGTTACTCGACAGGGCGAAGCATGGGTGAAGCTTTCTTT. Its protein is CASSYSTGRSMGEAFF.

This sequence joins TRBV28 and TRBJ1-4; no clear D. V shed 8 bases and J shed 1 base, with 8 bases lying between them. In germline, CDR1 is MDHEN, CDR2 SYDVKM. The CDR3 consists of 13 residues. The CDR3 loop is CASGEGTNEKLFF. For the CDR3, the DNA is TGTGCCAGCGGAGAGGGAACTAATGAAAAACTGTTTTTT.

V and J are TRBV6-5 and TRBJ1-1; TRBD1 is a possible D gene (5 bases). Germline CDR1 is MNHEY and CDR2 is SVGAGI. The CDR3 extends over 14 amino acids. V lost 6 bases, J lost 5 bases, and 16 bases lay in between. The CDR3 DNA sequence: TGTGCCAGCAGACCTGCCGGGGGTGGGACTGAAGCTTTCTTT. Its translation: CASRPAGGGTEAFF.

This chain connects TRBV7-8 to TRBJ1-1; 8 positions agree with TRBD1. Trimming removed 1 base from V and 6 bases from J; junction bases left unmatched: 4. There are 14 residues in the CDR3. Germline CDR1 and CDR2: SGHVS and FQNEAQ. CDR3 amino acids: CASSLGQGLSEAFF. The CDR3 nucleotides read TGTGCCAGCAGCTTAGGACAGGGGCTCTCTGAAGCTTTCTTT. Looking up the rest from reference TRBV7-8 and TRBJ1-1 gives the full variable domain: GAGVSQSPRYKVAKRGQDVALRCDPISGHVSLFWYQQALGQGPEFLTYFQNEAQLDKSGLPSDRFFAERPEGSVSTLKIQRTQQEDSAVYLCASSLGQGLSEAFFGQGTRLTVV.

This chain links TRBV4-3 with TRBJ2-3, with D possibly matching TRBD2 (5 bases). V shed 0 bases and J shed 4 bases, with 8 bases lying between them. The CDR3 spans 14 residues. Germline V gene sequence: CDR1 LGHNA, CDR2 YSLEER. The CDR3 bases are TGCGCCAGCAGCCAAGAGCGGGCTGCAGATACGCAGTATTTT. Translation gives CASSQERAADTQYF.

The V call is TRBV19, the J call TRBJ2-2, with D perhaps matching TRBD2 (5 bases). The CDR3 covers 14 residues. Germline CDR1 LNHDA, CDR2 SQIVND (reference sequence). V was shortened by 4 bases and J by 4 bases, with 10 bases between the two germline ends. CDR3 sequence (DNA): TGTGCCAGTAGTAACGGGATACTCACCGGGGAGCTGTTTTTT. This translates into CASSNGILTGELFF.

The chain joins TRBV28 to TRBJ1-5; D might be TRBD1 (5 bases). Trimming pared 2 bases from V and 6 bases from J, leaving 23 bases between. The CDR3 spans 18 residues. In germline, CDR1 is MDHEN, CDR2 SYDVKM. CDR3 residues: CASSLPYGGDGLGQPQHF. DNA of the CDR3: TGTGCCAGCAGTTTACCATATGGAGGGGATGGGTTAGGTCAGCCCCAGCATTTT.

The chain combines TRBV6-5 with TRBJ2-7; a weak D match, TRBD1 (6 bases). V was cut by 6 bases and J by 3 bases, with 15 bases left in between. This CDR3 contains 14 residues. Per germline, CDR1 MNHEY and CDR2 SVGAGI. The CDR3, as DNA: TGTGCCAGCAGCTTTAGGGGGAACTACTACGAGCAGTACTTC. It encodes CASSFRGNYYEQYF.

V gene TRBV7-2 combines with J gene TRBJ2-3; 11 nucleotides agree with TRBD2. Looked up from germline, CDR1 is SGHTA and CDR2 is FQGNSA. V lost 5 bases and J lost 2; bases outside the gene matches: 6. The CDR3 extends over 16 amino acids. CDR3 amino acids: CASSPGLAGITDTQYF. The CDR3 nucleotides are TGTGCCAGCAGCCCTGGACTAGCGGGTATCACAGATACGCAGTATTTT.

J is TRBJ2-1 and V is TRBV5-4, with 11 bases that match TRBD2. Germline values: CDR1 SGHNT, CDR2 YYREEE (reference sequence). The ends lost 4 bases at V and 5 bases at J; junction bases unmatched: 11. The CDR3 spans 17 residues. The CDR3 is CASSPQVAGGPNNEQFF. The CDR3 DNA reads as TGTGCCAGCAGCCCTCAGGTAGCGGGAGGGCCGAACAATGAGCAGTTCTTC.

CDR3 sequence (DNA): TGTGCCAGCAGTGAAGCAGGGGTCACTGAAGCTTTCTTT. It codes for CASSEAGVTEAFF. This chain connects TRBV2 to TRBJ1-1, with a tentative D call TRBD1 (5 bases). V was pared by 0 bases and J by 4 bases, with 6 bases between. Germline V gene data show CDR1 as SNHLY and CDR2 as FYNNEI. CDR3 length: 13 residues.

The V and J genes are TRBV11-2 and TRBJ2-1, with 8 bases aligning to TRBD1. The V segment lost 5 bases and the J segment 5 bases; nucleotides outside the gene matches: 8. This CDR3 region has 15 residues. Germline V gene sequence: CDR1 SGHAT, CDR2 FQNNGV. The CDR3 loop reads CASSPGGGWNNEQFF. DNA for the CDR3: TGTGCCAGCAGCCCAGGGGGCGGATGGAACAATGAGCAGTTCTTC. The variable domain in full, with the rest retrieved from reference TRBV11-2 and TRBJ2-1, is EAGVAQSPRYKIIEKRQSVAFWCNPISGHATLYWYQQILGQGPKLLIQFQNNGVVDDSQLPKDRFSAERLKGVDSTLKIQPAKLEDSAVYLCASSPGGGWNNEQFFGPGTRLTVL.

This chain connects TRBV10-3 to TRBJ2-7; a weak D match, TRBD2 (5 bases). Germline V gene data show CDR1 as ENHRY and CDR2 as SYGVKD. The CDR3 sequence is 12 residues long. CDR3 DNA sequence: TGTGCTACGGCCCCGGGAAATTACGAGCAGTACTTC. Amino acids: CATAPGNYEQYF.

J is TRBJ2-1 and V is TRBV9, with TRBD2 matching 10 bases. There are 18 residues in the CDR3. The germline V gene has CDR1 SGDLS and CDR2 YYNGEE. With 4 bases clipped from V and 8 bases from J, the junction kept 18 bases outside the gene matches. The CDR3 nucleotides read TGTGCCAGCAGCTATAAAACTCTAGCGGGAGACCAATCGGATGAGCAGTTCTTC. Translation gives CASSYKTLAGDQSDEQFF.

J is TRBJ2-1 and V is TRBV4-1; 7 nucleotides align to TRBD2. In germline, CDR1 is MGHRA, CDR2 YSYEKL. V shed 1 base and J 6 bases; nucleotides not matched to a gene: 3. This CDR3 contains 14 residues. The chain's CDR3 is CASSQGGGVNEQFF. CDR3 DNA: TGCGCCAGCAGCCAAGGGGGGGGAGTCAATGAGCAGTTCTTC.

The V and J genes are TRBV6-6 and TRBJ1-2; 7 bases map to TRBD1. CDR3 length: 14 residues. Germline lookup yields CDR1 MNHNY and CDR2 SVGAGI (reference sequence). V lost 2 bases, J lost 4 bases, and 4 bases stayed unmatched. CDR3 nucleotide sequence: TGTGCCAGCAGTTACGGACAGGCCCTCTATGGCTACACCTTC. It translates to CASSYGQALYGYTF.

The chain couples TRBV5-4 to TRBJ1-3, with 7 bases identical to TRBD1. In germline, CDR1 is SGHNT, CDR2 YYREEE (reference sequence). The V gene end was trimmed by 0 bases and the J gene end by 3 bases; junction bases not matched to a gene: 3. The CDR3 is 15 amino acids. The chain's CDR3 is CASSLVTGNGNTIYF. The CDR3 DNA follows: TGTGCCAGCAGCTTGGTGACAGGGAATGGAAACACCATATATTTT.

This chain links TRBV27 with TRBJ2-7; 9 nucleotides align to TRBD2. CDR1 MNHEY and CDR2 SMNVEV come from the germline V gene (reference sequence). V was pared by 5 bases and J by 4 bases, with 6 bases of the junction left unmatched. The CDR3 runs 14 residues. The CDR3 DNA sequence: TGTGCCAGCAGTGATAGCGGGAGCGGGTACGAGCAGTACTTC. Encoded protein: CASSDSGSGYEQYF.

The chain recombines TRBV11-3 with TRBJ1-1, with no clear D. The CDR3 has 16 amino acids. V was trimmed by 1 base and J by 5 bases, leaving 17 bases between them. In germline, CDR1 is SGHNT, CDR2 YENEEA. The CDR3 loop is CASSLGRPEIETEAFF. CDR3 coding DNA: TGTGCCAGCAGCTTAGGGCGACCGGAGATTGAGACTGAAGCTTTCTTT. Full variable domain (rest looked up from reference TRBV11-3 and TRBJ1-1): EAGVVQSPRYKIIEKKQPVAFWCNPISGHNTLYWYLQNLGQGPELLIRYENEEAVDDSQLPKDRFSAERLKGVDSTLKIQPAELGDSAVYLCASSLGRPEIETEAFFGQGTRLTVV.

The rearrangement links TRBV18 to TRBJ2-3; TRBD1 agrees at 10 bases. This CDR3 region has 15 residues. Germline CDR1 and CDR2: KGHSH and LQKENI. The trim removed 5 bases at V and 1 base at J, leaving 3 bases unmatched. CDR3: CASSSGTGGTDTQYF. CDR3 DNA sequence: TGTGCCAGCTCATCCGGGACAGGGGGCACAGATACGCAGTATTTT.

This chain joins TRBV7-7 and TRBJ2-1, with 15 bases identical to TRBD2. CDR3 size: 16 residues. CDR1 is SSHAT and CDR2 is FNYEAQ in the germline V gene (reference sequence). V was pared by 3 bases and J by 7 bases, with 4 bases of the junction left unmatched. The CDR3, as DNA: TGTGCCAGCAGCTTGGGGACTAGCGGGAGGTGGAATGAGCAGTTCTTC. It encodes CASSLGTSGRWNEQFF.

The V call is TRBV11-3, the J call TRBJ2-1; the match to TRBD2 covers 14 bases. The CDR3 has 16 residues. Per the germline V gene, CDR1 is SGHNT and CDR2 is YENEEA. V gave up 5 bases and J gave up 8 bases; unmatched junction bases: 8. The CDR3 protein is CASSTGLAGVGDEQFF. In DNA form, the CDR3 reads TGTGCCAGCAGCACGGGACTAGCGGGAGTAGGCGATGAGCAGTTCTTC.

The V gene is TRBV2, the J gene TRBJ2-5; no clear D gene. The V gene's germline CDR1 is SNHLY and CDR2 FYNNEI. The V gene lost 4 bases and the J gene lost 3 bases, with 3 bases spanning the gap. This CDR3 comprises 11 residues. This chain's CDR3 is CASSGEETQYF. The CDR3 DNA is TGTGCCAGCAGTGGAGAAGAGACCCAGTACTTC.

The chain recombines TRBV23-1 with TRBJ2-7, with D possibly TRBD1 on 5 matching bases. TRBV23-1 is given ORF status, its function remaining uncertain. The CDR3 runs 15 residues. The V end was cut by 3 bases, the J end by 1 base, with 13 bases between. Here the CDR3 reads CASSHSDPGSYEQYF. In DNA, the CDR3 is TGCGCCAGCAGTCATAGTGACCCAGGGTCCTACGAGCAGTACTTC.

As DNA, the CDR3 is TGTGCCTGGAGTTCAGGGGAATTTGGATACGAGCAGTACTTC. This translates into CAWSSGEFGYEQYF. This chain links TRBV30 with TRBJ2-7; D possibly corresponds to TRBD1 (6 bases). The CDR3 spans 14 residues. CDR1 GTSNPN and CDR2 SVGIG come from the germline V gene (reference sequence). Trimming left V 2 bases short and J 4 bases short, with 15 bases between.

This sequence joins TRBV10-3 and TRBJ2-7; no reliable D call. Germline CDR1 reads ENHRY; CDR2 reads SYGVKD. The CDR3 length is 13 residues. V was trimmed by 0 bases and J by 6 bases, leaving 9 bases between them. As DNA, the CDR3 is TGTGCCATCAGTGAGTCGGGCAGAGTCGAGCAGTACTTC. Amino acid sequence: CAISESGRVEQYF.

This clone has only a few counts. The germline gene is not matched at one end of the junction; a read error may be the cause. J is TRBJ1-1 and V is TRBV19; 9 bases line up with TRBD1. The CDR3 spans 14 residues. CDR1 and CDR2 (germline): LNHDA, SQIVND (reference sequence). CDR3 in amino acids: CASNTDRGNAEAFF. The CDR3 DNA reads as TGTGCCAGTAATACCGACAGGGGGAACGCTGAAGCTTTCTTT.